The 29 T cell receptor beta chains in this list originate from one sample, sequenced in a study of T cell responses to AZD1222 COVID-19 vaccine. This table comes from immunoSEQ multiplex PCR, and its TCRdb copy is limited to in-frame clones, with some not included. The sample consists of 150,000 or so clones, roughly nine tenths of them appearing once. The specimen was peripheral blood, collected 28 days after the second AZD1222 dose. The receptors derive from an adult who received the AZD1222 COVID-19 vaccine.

Here the CDR3 reads CASSLEPTGTPSGNTIYF. The DNA for the CDR3 is TGCGCCAGCAGCTTGGAACCGACAGGGACTCCCTCTGGAAACACCATATATTTT. The genes are TRBV5-1 and TRBJ1-3; 7 bases align to TRBD1. After removal of 0 bases from V and 0 bases from J, the junction contained 9 bases not matched to a gene. In germline, CDR1 is SGHRS, CDR2 YFSETQ. There are 18 residues in the CDR3.

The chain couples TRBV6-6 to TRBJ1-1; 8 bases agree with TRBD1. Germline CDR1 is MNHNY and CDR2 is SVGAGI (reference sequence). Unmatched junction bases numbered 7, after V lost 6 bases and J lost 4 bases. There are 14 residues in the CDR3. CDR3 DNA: TGTGCCAGCAGAAGGGGACAGGTGACCACTGAAGCTTTCTTT. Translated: CASRRGQVTTEAFF.

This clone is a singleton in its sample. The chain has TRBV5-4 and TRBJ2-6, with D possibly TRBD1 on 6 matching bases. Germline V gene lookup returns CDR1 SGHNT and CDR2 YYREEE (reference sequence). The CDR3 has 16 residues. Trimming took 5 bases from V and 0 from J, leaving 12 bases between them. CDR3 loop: CASRREQGSGANVLTF. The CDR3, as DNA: TGTGCCAGCAGGCGAGAACAGGGCTCTGGGGCCAACGTCCTGACTTTC.

The CDR3 loop reads CASLYPGTSGSRYEQYF. DNA of the CDR3: TGCGCCAGTCTTTATCCGGGGACTAGCGGGAGTAGGTACGAGCAGTACTTC. The chain combines TRBV10-1 with TRBJ2-7, with 14 bases matching TRBD2. The V gene end was trimmed by 9 bases and the J gene end by 4 bases; junction bases not matched to a gene: 14. Germline V gene lookup returns CDR1 WNHNN and CDR2 SYGVQD (reference sequence). The CDR3 is 17 amino acids.

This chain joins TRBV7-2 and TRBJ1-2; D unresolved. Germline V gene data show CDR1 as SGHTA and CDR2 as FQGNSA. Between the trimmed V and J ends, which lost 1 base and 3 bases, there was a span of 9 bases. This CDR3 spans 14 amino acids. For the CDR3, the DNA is TGTGCCAGCAGCTTAGGGTCAGGACACTATGGCTACACCTTC. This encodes CASSLGSGHYGYTF.

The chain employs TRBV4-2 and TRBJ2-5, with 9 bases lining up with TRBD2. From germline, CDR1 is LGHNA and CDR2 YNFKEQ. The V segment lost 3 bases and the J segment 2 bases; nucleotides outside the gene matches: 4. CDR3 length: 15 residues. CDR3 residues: CASSHLSGGQETQYF. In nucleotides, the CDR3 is TGTGCCAGCAGCCATCTCAGCGGGGGGCAAGAGACCCAGTACTTC.

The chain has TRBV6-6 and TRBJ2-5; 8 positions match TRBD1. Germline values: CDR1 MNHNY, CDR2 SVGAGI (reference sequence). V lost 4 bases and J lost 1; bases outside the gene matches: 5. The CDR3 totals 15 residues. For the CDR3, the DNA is TGTGCCAGCAGTTTTCGACAGGGGCCCCAAGAGACCCAGTACTTC. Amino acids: CASSFRQGPQETQYF.

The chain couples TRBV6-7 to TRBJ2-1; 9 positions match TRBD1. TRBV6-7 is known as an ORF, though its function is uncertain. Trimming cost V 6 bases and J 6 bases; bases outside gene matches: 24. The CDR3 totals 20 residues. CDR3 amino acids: CASRNSGTGFPYGRGNEQFF. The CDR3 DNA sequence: TGTGCCAGCAGGAATTCCGGGACAGGGTTTCCTTATGGAAGAGGCAATGAGCAGTTCTTC.

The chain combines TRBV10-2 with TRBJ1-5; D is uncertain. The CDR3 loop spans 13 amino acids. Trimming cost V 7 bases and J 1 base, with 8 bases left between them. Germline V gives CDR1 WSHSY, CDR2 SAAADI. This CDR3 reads CASNGLSNQPQHF. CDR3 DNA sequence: TGCGCCAGCAACGGACTAAGCAATCAGCCCCAGCATTTT.

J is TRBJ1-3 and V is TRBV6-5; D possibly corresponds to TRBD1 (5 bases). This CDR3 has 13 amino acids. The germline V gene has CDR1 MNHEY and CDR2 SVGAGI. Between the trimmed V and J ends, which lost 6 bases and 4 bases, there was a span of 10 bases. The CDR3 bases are TGTGCCAGCAGGAACCCAGGGGGAAACACCATATATTTT. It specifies CASRNPGGNTIYF.

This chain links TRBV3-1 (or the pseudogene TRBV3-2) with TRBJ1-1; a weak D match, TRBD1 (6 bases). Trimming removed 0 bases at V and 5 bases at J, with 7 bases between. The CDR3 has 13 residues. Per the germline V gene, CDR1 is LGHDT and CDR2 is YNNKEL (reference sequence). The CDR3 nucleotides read TGTGCCAGCAGCCAAGAAGGACAGACTGAAGCTTTCTTT. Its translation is CASSQEGQTEAFF.

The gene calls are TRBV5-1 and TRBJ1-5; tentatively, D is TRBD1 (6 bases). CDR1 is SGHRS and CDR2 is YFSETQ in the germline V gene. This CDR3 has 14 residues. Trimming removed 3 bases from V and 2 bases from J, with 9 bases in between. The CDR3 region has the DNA TGCGCCAGCAGCTCGGGGGGCCGCAATCAGCCCCAGCATTTT. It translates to CASSSGGRNQPQHF. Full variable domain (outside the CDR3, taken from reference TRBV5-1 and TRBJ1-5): KAGVTQTPRYLIKTRGQQVTLSCSPISGHRSVSWYQQTPGQGLQFLFEYFSETQRNKGNFPGRFSGRQFSNSRSEMNVSTLELGDSALYLCASSSGGRNQPQHFGDGTRLSIL.

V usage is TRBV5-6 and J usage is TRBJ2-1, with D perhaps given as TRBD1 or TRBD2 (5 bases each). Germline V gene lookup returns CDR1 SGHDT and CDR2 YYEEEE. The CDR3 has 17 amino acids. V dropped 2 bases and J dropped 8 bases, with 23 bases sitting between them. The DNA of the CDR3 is TGTGCCAGCAGCTTTACCATGCAGGGAAGGATCGGGGATGAGCAGTTCTTC. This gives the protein CASSFTMQGRIGDEQFF.

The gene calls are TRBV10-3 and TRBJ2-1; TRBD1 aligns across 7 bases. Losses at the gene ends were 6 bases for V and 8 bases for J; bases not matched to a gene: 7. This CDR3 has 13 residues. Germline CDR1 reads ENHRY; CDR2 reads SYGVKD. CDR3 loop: CAIRADRDDEQFF. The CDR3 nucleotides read TGTGCCATCAGGGCCGACAGGGACGATGAGCAGTTCTTC.

CDR3 sequence: CASSEKTLYDTEAFF. For the CDR3, the DNA is TGTGCCAGCAGCGAAAAGACCCTTTATGACACTGAAGCTTTCTTT. The chain joins TRBV3-1 (or the pseudogene TRBV3-2) to TRBJ1-1; D not resolved. V was pared by 5 bases and J by 3 bases, with 16 bases between. The CDR3 is 15 amino acids. Germline assignment: CDR1 LGHDT and CDR2 YNNKEL (reference sequence).

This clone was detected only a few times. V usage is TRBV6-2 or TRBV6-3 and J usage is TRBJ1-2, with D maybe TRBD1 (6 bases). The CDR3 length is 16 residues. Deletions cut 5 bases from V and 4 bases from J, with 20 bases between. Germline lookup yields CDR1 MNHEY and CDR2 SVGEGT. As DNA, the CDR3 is TGTGCCAGCAGTGCTCCCTTTGGGGGGGGCGGCTATGGCTACACCTTC. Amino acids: CASSAPFGGGGYGYTF.

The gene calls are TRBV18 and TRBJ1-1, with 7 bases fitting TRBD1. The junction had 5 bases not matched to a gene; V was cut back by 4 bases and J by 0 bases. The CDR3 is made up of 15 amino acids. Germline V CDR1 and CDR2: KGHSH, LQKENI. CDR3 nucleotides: TGTGCCAGCTCACGTTCCGGGACAGTGAACACTGAAGCTTTCTTT. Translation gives CASSRSGTVNTEAFF.

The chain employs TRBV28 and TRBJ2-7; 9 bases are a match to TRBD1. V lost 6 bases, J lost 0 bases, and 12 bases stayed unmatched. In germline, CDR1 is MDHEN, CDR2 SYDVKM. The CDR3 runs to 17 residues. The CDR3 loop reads CASSRTRGQGVSYEQYF. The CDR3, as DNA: TGTGCCAGCAGCCGCACTCGGGGACAGGGAGTCTCCTACGAGCAGTACTTC.

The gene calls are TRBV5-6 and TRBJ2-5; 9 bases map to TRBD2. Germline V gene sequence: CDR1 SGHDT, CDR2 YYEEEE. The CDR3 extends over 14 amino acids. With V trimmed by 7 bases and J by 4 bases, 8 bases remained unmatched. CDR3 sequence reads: CASRSAGGRETQYF. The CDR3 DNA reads TGTGCCAGCCGGTCTGCGGGGGGGAGAGAGACCCAGTACTTC.

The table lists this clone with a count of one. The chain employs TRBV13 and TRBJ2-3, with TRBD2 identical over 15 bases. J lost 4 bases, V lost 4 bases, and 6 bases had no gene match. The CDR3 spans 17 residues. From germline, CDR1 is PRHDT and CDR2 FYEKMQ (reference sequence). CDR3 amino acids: CASSSPGLAGGADTQYF. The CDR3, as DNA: TGTGCCAGCAGCTCCCCGGGACTAGCGGGAGGTGCAGATACGCAGTATTTT.

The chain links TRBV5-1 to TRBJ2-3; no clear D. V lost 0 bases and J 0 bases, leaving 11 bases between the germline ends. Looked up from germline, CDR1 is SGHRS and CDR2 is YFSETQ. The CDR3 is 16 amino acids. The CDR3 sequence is CASSLEWGTSTDTQYF. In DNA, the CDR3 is TGCGCCAGCAGCTTGGAATGGGGTACTAGCACAGATACGCAGTATTTT.

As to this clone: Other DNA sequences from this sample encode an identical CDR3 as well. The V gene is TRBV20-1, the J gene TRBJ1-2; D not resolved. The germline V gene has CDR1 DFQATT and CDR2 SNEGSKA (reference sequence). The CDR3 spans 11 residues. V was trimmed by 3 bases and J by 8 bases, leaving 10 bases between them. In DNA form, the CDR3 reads TGCAGTGCTAGTGCGGGGAACGGCTACACCTTC. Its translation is CSASAGNGYTF.

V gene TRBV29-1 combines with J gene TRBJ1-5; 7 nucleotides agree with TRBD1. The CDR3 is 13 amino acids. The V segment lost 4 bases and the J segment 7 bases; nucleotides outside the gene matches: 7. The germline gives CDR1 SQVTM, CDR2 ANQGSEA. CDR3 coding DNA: TGCAGCGTTGTGGTGGGAGGGGGCCAGCCCCAGCATTTT. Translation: CSVVVGGGQPQHF. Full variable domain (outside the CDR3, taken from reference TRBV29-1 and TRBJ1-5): SAVISQKPSRDICQRGTSLTIQCQVDSQVTMMFWYRQQPGQSLTLIATANQGSEATYESGFVIDKFPISRPNLTFSTLTVSNMSPEDSSIYLCSVVVGGGQPQHFGDGTRLSIL.

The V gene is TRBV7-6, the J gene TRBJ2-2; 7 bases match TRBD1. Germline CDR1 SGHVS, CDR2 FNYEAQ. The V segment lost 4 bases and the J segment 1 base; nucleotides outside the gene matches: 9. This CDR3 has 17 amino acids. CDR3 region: CASSSPATGVNTGELFF. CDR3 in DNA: TGTGCCAGCAGCTCCCCCGCTACAGGGGTGAACACCGGGGAGCTGTTTTTT.

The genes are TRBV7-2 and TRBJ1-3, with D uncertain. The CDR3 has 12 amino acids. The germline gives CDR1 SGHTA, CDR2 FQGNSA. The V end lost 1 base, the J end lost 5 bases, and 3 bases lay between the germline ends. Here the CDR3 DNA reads TGTGCCAGCAGCTTAGATCGAAACACCATATATTTT. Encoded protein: CASSLDRNTIYF.

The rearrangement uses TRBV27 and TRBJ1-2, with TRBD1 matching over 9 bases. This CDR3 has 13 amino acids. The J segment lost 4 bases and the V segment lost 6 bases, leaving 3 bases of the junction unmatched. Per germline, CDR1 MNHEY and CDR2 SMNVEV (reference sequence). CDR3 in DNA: TGTGCCAGCAGGACAGGGGGGGCCTATGGCTACACCTTC. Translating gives CASRTGGAYGYTF.

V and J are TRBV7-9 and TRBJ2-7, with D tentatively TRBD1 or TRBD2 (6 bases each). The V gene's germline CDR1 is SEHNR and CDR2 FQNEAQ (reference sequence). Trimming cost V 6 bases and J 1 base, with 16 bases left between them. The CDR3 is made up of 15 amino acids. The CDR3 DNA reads TGTGCCAGCAGTTCCACTGGGGGGCCTTCCTACGAGCAGTACTTC. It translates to CASSSTGGPSYEQYF.

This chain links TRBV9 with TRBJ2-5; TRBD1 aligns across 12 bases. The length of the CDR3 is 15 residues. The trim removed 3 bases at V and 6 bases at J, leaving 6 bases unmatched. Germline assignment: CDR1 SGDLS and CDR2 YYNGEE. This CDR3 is CASSAGTGGGKTQYF. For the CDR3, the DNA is TGTGCCAGCAGCGCCGGGACAGGGGGCGGGAAGACCCAGTACTTC.

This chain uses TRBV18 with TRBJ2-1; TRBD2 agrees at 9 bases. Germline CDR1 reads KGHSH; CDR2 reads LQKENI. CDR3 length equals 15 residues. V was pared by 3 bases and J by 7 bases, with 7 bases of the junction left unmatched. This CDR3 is CASSPKGGLANEQFF. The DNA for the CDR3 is TGTGCCAGCTCACCGAAAGGAGGACTAGCGAATGAGCAGTTCTTC.